Presented here are 8 T cell receptor beta chains from one specimen sequenced in a study of T cell changes during pregnancy in multiple sclerosis. TCRdb keeps only in-frame clones here, not all; method: immunoSEQ multiplex PCR. The sample lists approximately 82,000 clones; around nine tenths were seen once. The sequenced sample was CD4+ T cells from peripheral blood mononuclear cells, obtained in the second trimester of pregnancy. These receptor sequences come from a female donor with multiple sclerosis, enrolled in a pregnancy study.

This rearrangement joins TRBV5-4 to TRBJ2-7; 7 nucleotides align to TRBD1. V dropped 4 bases and J dropped 0; count of bases not matched to a gene: 16. This CDR3 has 18 residues. Germline lookup yields CDR1 SGHNT and CDR2 YYREEE (reference sequence). CDR3 in DNA: TGTGCCAGCAGCCCACGACAATCTAAGGACAGGAGCTCCTACGAGCAGTACTTC. This sequence encodes CASSPRQSKDRSSYEQYF.

The CDR3: CASSFGGFNQPQHF. CDR3 bases: TGTGCCAGCAGTTTCGGAGGATTTAATCAGCCCCAGCATTTT. V and J are TRBV28 and TRBJ1-5; no firm D call. The CDR3 is 14 amino acids. In germline, CDR1 is MDHEN, CDR2 SYDVKM. The V end lost 3 bases, the J end lost 4 bases, and 10 bases lay between the germline ends.

The V and J genes are TRBV30 and TRBJ2-1; TRBD2 aligns across 13 bases. The CDR3 consists of 21 residues. Germline V lookup: CDR1 GTSNPN, CDR2 SVGIG (reference sequence). V trimming: 4 bases; J trimming: 2 bases; junction bases outside the gene matches: 20. The CDR3 here is CAWTYPGGRLAGGWAYNEQFF. The CDR3 DNA reads TGTGCCTGGACTTATCCAGGGGGAAGACTAGCGGGAGGTTGGGCCTACAATGAGCAGTTCTTC.

The genes are TRBV11-2 and TRBJ1-5; D is unclear. The CDR3 has 14 residues. Germline V gene lookup returns CDR1 SGHAT and CDR2 FQNNGV. With 3 bases removed from V and 7 bases from J, the gap between germline ends came to 13 bases. The CDR3 coding sequence is TGTGCCAGCAGCTTGGAGGGATTTTACCAGCCCCAGCATTTT. Protein sequence: CASSLEGFYQPQHF.

This sequence joins TRBV5-1 and TRBJ1-2; the match to TRBD1 covers 7 bases. The junction had 7 bases not matched to a gene; V was cut back by 0 bases and J by 2 bases. The germline CDR1 and CDR2 sequences are SGHRS and YFSETQ. This CDR3 has 16 amino acids. For the CDR3, the DNA is TGCGCCAGCAGCTTGGGAGGGGACAGCTTCAACTATGGCTACACCTTC. This gives the protein CASSLGGDSFNYGYTF. Supplemented by reference TRBV5-1 and TRBJ1-2, the full variable domain reads KAGVTQTPRYLIKTRGQQVTLSCSPISGHRSVSWYQQTPGQGLQFLFEYFSETQRNKGNFPGRFSGRQFSNSRSEMNVSTLELGDSALYLCASSLGGDSFNYGYTFGSGTRLTVV.

In this sample, this clone turned up once. The rearrangement uses TRBV9 and TRBJ2-1; 9 bases map to TRBD2. This CDR3 is 15 amino acids long. The ends lost 0 bases at V and 7 bases at J; junction bases unmatched: 5. Germline lookup yields CDR1 SGDLS and CDR2 YYNGEE. CDR3 nucleotides: TGTGCCAGCAGCGTAGGGGCGGGAGGGCCGAATGAGCAGTTCTTC. Translating it yields CASSVGAGGPNEQFF.

The rearrangement links TRBV2 to TRBJ1-6; maybe TRBD1 (6 bases). This CDR3 is built from 14 residues. Between the trimmed V and J ends, which lost 3 bases and 10 bases, there was a span of 13 bases. Germline-derived CDR1 and CDR2 are SNHLY and FYNNEI. The CDR3, as DNA: TGTGCCAGCAGTGATAGGGGGGGCGTCTCACCCCTCCACTTT. It specifies CASSDRGGVSPLHF.

The gene calls are TRBV6-5 and TRBJ1-6; 9 bases are a match to TRBD1. Losses at the gene ends were 6 bases for V and 6 bases for J; bases not matched to a gene: 3. The CDR3 contains 14 residues. In germline, CDR1 is MNHEY, CDR2 SVGAGI. The CDR3 spells CASRGTGINSPLHF. The CDR3 nucleotides read TGTGCCAGCAGGGGGACAGGGATTAATTCACCCCTCCACTTT.